The rows below give T cell receptor beta chains drawn from one sample of a study of cytomegalovirus exposure and HLA in healthy donors. Clones were read by immunoSEQ multiplex PCR, and TCRdb kept only the in-frame ones, dropping some. Altogether around 190,000 clones are present, around 77% being singletons, with the ten largest covering roughly 3%. Sequencing was done on a sample of PBMCs. Source of these receptors: a woman in her 30s in good health and CMV-seronegative. Each CDR3 is given with its conserved first and last residue. Fields, in order: J gene, V gene, D gene, clone size, CDR3 protein, CDR3 DNA. The D gene is left open where the match is weak. Clone size is given for some rows only: seen once, a few or many times, or a class if the clone is expanded.

j_gene: TRBJ2-1; v_gene: TRBV15; d_gene: TRBD1; abundance: .; CDR3aa: CATSKGASAVIGPRFF; CDR3nt: TGTGCCACCAGCAAGGGGGCTAGTGCAGTAATAGGACCGCGGTTCTTC
j_gene: TRBJ2-2; v_gene: TRBV5-1; d_gene: TRBD2; abundance: .; CDR3aa: CASSKLAGRDTGELFF; CDR3nt: TGCGCCAGCAGCAAACTAGCGGGAAGGGACACCGGGGAGCTGTTTTTT
j_gene: TRBJ2-7; v_gene: TRBV27; d_gene: TRBD1; abundance: .; CDR3aa: CASSSWGQTYEQYF; CDR3nt: TGTGCCAGCAGTTCGTGGGGACAGACCTACGAGCAGTACTTC
j_gene: TRBJ2-7; v_gene: TRBV7-9; d_gene: .; abundance: once; CDR3aa: CASSPSNRDILGEQYF; CDR3nt: TGTGCCAGCAGTCCATCCAACCGGGACATTTTGGGGGAGCAGTACTTC
j_gene: TRBJ2-5; v_gene: TRBV5-6; d_gene: .; abundance: .; CDR3aa: CASSLAVGGQETQYF; CDR3nt: TGTGCCAGCAGCTTGGCCGTAGGAGGACAAGAGACCCAGTACTTC
j_gene: TRBJ2-1; v_gene: TRBV7-9; d_gene: TRBD1; abundance: once; CDR3aa: CASSHRGQKYNEQFF; CDR3nt: TGTGCCAGCAGCCACAGGGGACAGAAATACAATGAGCAGTTCTTC
j_gene: TRBJ2-7; v_gene: TRBV28; d_gene: TRBD1; abundance: once; CDR3aa: CASSSVPGGGQGWYEQYF; CDR3nt: TGTGCCAGCAGTTCGGTCCCTGGGGGGGGACAGGGTTGGTACGAGCAGTACTTC
j_gene: TRBJ1-5; v_gene: TRBV19; d_gene: .; abundance: .; CDR3aa: CASVPGWGSESQPQHF; CDR3nt: TGTGCCAGTGTCCCGGGTTGGGGCTCAGAGAGTCAGCCCCAGCATTTT
j_gene: TRBJ2-7; v_gene: TRBV25-1; d_gene: TRBD1; abundance: .; CDR3aa: CASSESLDRATYEQYF; CDR3nt: TGTGCCAGCAGTGAATCCCTGGACAGGGCGACCTACGAGCAGTACTTC
j_gene: TRBJ1-1; v_gene: TRBV7-9; d_gene: TRBD1; abundance: .; CDR3aa: CSSEGGGSEAFF; CDR3nt: TGTTCCAGCGAAGGAGGGGGCTCTGAAGCTTTCTTT
j_gene: TRBJ1-1; v_gene: TRBV30; d_gene: .; abundance: .; CDR3aa: CAWSVWQGNTEAFF; CDR3nt: TGTGCCTGGAGTGTGTGGCAGGGAAACACTGAAGCTTTCTTT
j_gene: TRBJ1-2; v_gene: TRBV4-1; d_gene: TRBD1; abundance: .; CDR3aa: CASSQLPGQGYYGYPF; CDR3nt: TGCGCCAGCAGCCAATTACCGGGACAGGGGTACTATGGCTACCCCTTC
j_gene: TRBJ2-7; v_gene: TRBV6-1; d_gene: .; abundance: .; CDR3aa: CASTEGGDGRHEQYF; CDR3nt: TGTGCCAGCACCGAGGGGGGGGACGGCCGCCACGAGCAGTACTTC
j_gene: TRBJ1-5; v_gene: TRBV10-3; d_gene: .; abundance: few; CDR3aa: CATLQEGNQPQHF; CDR3nt: TGTGCCACACTTCAGGAGGGGAATCAGCCCCAGCATTTT
j_gene: TRBJ2-7; v_gene: TRBV9; d_gene: TRBD2; abundance: .; CDR3aa: CASSPTTSSGGAREQYF; CDR3nt: TGTGCCAGCAGCCCCACTACCTCTAGCGGGGGGGCCCGCGAGCAGTACTTC
j_gene: TRBJ1-2; v_gene: TRBV15; d_gene: TRBD1; abundance: .; CDR3aa: CATSRPTWDSIDGYTF; CDR3nt: TGTGCCACCAGCAGACCTACCTGGGACAGCATTGATGGCTACACCTTC
j_gene: TRBJ2-5; v_gene: TRBV29-1; d_gene: .; abundance: .; CDR3aa: CSVGPGIETQYF; CDR3nt: TGCAGCGTAGGACCAGGGATAGAGACCCAGTACTTC
j_gene: TRBJ2-1; v_gene: TRBV4-2; d_gene: TRBD2; abundance: once; CDR3aa: CASSQDQTSGGLGNEQFF; CDR3nt: TGTGCCAGCAGCCAAGATCAGACTAGCGGGGGCCTGGGCAATGAGCAGTTCTTC
j_gene: TRBJ2-7; v_gene: TRBV6-5; d_gene: .; abundance: .; CDR3aa: CASSPFAESYEQYF; CDR3nt: TGTGCCAGCAGCCCCTTTGCAGAATCCTACGAGCAGTACTTC
j_gene: TRBJ2-5; v_gene: TRBV15; d_gene: TRBD2; abundance: .; CDR3aa: CATSRDELAGKETQYF; CDR3nt: TGTGCCACCAGCAGAGATGAACTAGCGGGAAAAGAGACCCAGTACTTC
j_gene: TRBJ2-7; v_gene: TRBV30; d_gene: TRBD1; abundance: .; CDR3aa: CAWSVPGQSSYEQYF; CDR3nt: TGTGCCTGGAGTGTTCCGGGACAGAGCTCCTACGAGCAGTACTTC
j_gene: TRBJ1-6; v_gene: TRBV5-1; d_gene: TRBD1; abundance: once; CDR3aa: CASSFGTGRSPLHF; CDR3nt: TGCGCCAGCAGCTTTGGGACAGGGCGCTCACCCCTCCACTTT
j_gene: TRBJ2-7; v_gene: TRBV18; d_gene: .; abundance: .; CDR3aa: CASSPSGKSSYEQYF; CDR3nt: TGTGCCAGCTCACCATCCGGGAAAAGCTCCTACGAGCAGTACTTC
j_gene: TRBJ1-2; v_gene: TRBV27; d_gene: .; abundance: .; CDR3aa: CASSPNNYGYTF; CDR3nt: TGTGCCAGCAGCCCCAATAACTATGGCTACACCTTC
j_gene: TRBJ2-7; v_gene: TRBV15; d_gene: TRBD2; abundance: .; CDR3aa: CATSISSSGAYEQYF; CDR3nt: TGTGCCACCAGCATATCAAGTAGCGGGGCCTACGAGCAGTACTTC
j_gene: TRBJ2-7; v_gene: TRBV4-1; d_gene: TRBD1; abundance: .; CDR3aa: CASSLTDSIGTVIYEQYF; CDR3nt: TGCGCCAGCAGCCTGACTGACTCTATCGGGACAGTAATCTACGAGCAGTACTTC
j_gene: TRBJ2-7; v_gene: TRBV11-3; d_gene: .; abundance: .; CDR3aa: CASSLGRRQRIFLLYEQYF; CDR3nt: TGTGCCAGCAGCTTAGGTCGCAGACAGCGTATTTTTCTACTCTACGAGCAGTACTTC
j_gene: TRBJ1-4; v_gene: TRBV7-6; d_gene: TRBD1; abundance: .; CDR3aa: CASSLKYRGGEKLFF; CDR3nt: TGTGCCAGCAGCTTAAAGTACAGGGGAGGCGAAAAACTGTTTTTT
j_gene: TRBJ1-1; v_gene: TRBV5-4; d_gene: .; abundance: .; CDR3aa: CASSLELNTEAFF; CDR3nt: TGTGCCAGCAGCTTGGAGCTTAACACTGAAGCTTTCTTT
j_gene: TRBJ2-5; v_gene: TRBV6-1; d_gene: TRBD2; abundance: .; CDR3aa: CASDLAGGSQETQYF; CDR3nt: TGTGCCAGCGACCTAGCGGGAGGATCTCAAGAGACCCAGTACTTC
j_gene: TRBJ1-1; v_gene: TRBV7-9; d_gene: .; abundance: .; CDR3aa: CASSFRDTTEAFF; CDR3nt: TGTGCCAGCAGCTTCCGGGACACTACTGAAGCTTTCTTT
j_gene: TRBJ2-6; v_gene: TRBV4-2; d_gene: .; abundance: few; CDR3aa: CASSQDVYFSLSGANVLTF; CDR3nt: TGTGCCAGCAGCCAAGATGTTTATTTTTCTTTATCCGGGGCCAACGTCCTGACTTTC
j_gene: TRBJ1-5; v_gene: TRBV6-1; d_gene: .; abundance: few; CDR3aa: CASTQDGAGNQPQHF; CDR3nt: TGTGCCAGCACCCAAGATGGGGCCGGCAATCAGCCCCAGCATTTT
j_gene: TRBJ2-6; v_gene: TRBV6-1; d_gene: .; abundance: .; CDR3aa: CASRGGSAGANVLTF; CDR3nt: TGTGCCAGCAGAGGAGGGAGTGCTGGGGCCAACGTCCTGACTTTC
j_gene: TRBJ2-7; v_gene: TRBV5-1; d_gene: .; abundance: .; CDR3aa: CASRGGSHEQYF; CDR3nt: TGCGCCAGCAGGGGTGGGAGCCACGAGCAGTACTTC
j_gene: TRBJ2-2; v_gene: TRBV9; d_gene: .; abundance: .; CDR3aa: CASSTQGRITGELFF; CDR3nt: TGTGCCAGCAGCACCCAGGGTCGGATCACCGGGGAGCTGTTTTTT
j_gene: TRBJ2-1; v_gene: TRBV6-4; d_gene: .; abundance: .; CDR3aa: CASSDSSRWEQFF; CDR3nt: TGTGCCAGCAGTGACTCGAGTCGGTGGGAGCAGTTCTTC
j_gene: TRBJ1-5; v_gene: TRBV4-2; d_gene: TRBD1; abundance: few; CDR3aa: CASSQGLTGTGDNQPQHF; CDR3nt: TGTGCCAGCAGCCAAGGATTGACCGGGACAGGGGACAATCAGCCCCAGCATTTT
j_gene: TRBJ1-4; v_gene: TRBV19; d_gene: TRBD1; abundance: few; CDR3aa: CASSRTGGDEKLFF; CDR3nt: TGTGCCAGTAGTCGGACAGGCGGAGATGAAAAACTGTTTTTT
j_gene: TRBJ2-5; v_gene: TRBV7-9; d_gene: TRBD1; abundance: .; CDR3aa: CASSLTGGLETQYF; CDR3nt: TGTGCCAGCAGCTTGACAGGGGGCTTAGAGACCCAGTACTTC